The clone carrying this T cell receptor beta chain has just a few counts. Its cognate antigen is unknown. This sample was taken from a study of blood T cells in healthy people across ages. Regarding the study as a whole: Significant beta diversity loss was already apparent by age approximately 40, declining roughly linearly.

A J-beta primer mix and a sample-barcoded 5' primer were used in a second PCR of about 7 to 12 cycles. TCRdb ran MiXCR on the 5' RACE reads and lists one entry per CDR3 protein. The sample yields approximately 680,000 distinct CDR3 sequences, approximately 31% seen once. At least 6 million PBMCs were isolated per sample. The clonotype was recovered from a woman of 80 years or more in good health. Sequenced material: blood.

This chain's CDR3 is CASRPNRGAGRGTQYF. Here the CDR3 DNA reads TGTGCCAGCAGACCAAACCGGGGGGCCGGTCGTGGTACGCAGTATTTT. The chain carries TRBV7-2 and TRBJ2-3; tentative D call: TRBD2 (7 bases). Deletions cut 6 bases from V and 8 bases from J, with 24 bases between. Germline V lookup: CDR1 SGHTA, CDR2 FQGNSA. This CDR3 is 16 amino acids long.